These T cell receptor beta chains were read from a single sample in a study of OX40 agonist ivuxolimab in advanced cancers. Using immunoSEQ multiplex PCR, the repertoire was profiled, and TCRdb retains in-frame clones only, with some absent. Counted here are just over 95,000 clones, almost 90% occurring once; the ten biggest clones make up roughly 0.15%. This sample comprised CD4+ or CD8+ T cells sorted from blood, obtained in a trial of the OX40 agonist ivuxolimab. These receptors came from an adult with an advanced solid tumor such as melanoma, head and neck, liver or kidney cancer. Each CDR3 is given without its conserved first and last residue. Part of the rows lack a size; the others show once, few, many or a class for expanded clones.

CDR3,size,J,V
ASSVLSWSTDTQY,.,TRBJ2-3,TRBV9
ASSARTGTDTQY,.,TRBJ2-3,TRBV6-1
ASSIGGGTSYNEQF,once,TRBJ2-1,TRBV19
ASSLPGLAGGHNEQF,once,TRBJ2-1,TRBV11-1
ASSREVGYEQY,.,TRBJ2-7,TRBV19
ASKGGAYEQY,.,TRBJ2-7,TRBV28
ASSQSPSPLRDTQY,.,TRBJ2-3,TRBV5-6
ASRTVNQPQH,.,TRBJ1-5,TRBV19
ASSQERRGSGYT,.,TRBJ1-2,TRBV4-2
ASSLGGGYGYT,.,TRBJ1-2,TRBV5-1
ASSLGLAGAYEQY,.,TRBJ2-7,TRBV11-2
ASSEPGLAGGSSYNEQF,.,TRBJ2-1,TRBV9
ASSRDRGLETQY,.,TRBJ2-5,TRBV2
ASSQEGRGEKLF,.,TRBJ1-4,TRBV4-2
ASNARQGVSTEAF,.,TRBJ1-1,TRBV28
ASSQELAGTLGELF,.,TRBJ2-2,TRBV4-2
ASSLRRTGGNEQF,.,TRBJ2-1,TRBV13
ASSFNPGAPLH,.,TRBJ1-6,TRBV7-8
ASSPKAGGEQY,.,TRBJ2-7,TRBV18
ASSLFQGRANEKLF,.,TRBJ1-4,TRBV5-8
ASSYLGELF,.,TRBJ2-2,TRBV6-1
ASPEISGNTIY,.,TRBJ1-3,TRBV19
ASTPGQLSTDTQY,.,TRBJ2-3,TRBV6-6
ASSERENTEAF,.,TRBJ1-1,TRBV7-3
ASSLSGVGYQPQH,.,TRBJ1-5,TRBV27
ASSLRTGFTEAF,.,TRBJ1-1,TRBV5-1
SAGGLGRRYDYGYT,.,TRBJ1-2,TRBV29-1
ASSLVGNYEQY,once,TRBJ2-7,TRBV5-6
ASRTVPGELF,.,TRBJ2-2,TRBV19
ASSMDRVYTGELF,.,TRBJ2-2,TRBV5-1
ASNRQGGPYEQY,.,TRBJ2-7,TRBV9
ASSLNSASGSNEQF,few,TRBJ2-1,TRBV11-2
ASSITTGAYTEAF,.,TRBJ1-1,TRBV19
AVKWGQAGYGYT,.,TRBJ1-2,TRBV19
ATYGPGNSPLH,few,TRBJ1-6,TRBV28
ASSVEAVGTQY,.,TRBJ2-5,TRBV9
AIRSGTGLYEQY,.,.,TRBV10-3
ASSPGTSEAF,.,TRBJ1-1,TRBV18
ASSEFNRRARTEAF,.,TRBJ1-1,TRBV2
ASSPDRGKDTQY,.,TRBJ2-3,TRBV2
ASSLGLGADTQY,once,TRBJ2-3,TRBV27
ASTRTGTANTGELF,.,TRBJ2-2,TRBV28
ASSGSLAGGPADTQY,.,TRBJ2-3,TRBV2
ATSPSGAGRNEQF,.,TRBJ2-1,TRBV5-4
ASSNIKETQY,.,TRBJ2-5,TRBV18
ASSLLGGARKAF,.,TRBJ1-1,TRBV14
ASSLGGANTGELF,.,TRBJ2-2,TRBV5-1
ASSVARQNYGYT,.,TRBJ1-2,TRBV9
ASSLDSRVGHRDADTQY,.,TRBJ2-3,TRBV7-8
ASSRERATEAF,.,TRBJ1-1,TRBV11-2
ASSIDQAWDSPLH,few,TRBJ1-6,TRBV19
ASSERTYGYT,few,TRBJ1-2,TRBV6-1
ASRGDRVTTNEKLF,.,TRBJ1-4,TRBV2
ASSSRPRGNYNEQF,.,TRBJ2-1,TRBV5-4